The rows below give T cell receptor beta chains drawn from one sample of a study of cytomegalovirus exposure and HLA in healthy donors. Sequencing was performed with immunoSEQ multiplex PCR; in TCRdb, only in-frame clones are kept and a portion is missing. The sample carries about 130,000 clones, around 77% recorded once. What was sequenced was PBMCs. These TCRs come from a male donor in good health and CMV-seropositive. Both conserved end residues are part of each CDR3. A D gene is named only where the DNA matches it firmly. Size tells how often a clone was seen (once, few, many) or the class of an expanded clone, and some rows leave it out.

j_gene: TRBJ1-4
v_gene: TRBV4-1
abundance: -
d_gene: -
CDR3aa: CASSQVRPATNEKLFF
CDR3nt: TGCGCCAGCAGCCAAGTCAGGCCAGCAACTAATGAAAAACTGTTTTTT

j_gene: TRBJ1-2
v_gene: TRBV28
abundance: -
d_gene: -
CDR3aa: CASSFGYGYTF
CDR3nt: TGTGCCAGCAGTTTCGGCTATGGCTACACCTTC

j_gene: TRBJ2-2
v_gene: TRBV5-1
abundance: -
d_gene: TRBD2
CDR3aa: CASSLRLAGGDPFF
CDR3nt: TGCGCCAGCAGCTTGAGGCTAGCGGGAGGGGACCCGTTTTTT

j_gene: TRBJ1-5
v_gene: TRBV6-6
abundance: once
d_gene: -
CDR3aa: CASSSSGRSNQPQHF
CDR3nt: TGTGCCAGCAGTTCATCCGGGAGGAGCAATCAGCCCCAGCATTTT

j_gene: TRBJ2-2
v_gene: TRBV27
abundance: -
d_gene: TRBD2
CDR3aa: CASGVLRASGNTGELFF
CDR3nt: TGTGCCAGCGGGGTACTGAGGGCTAGCGGGAACACCGGGGAGCTGTTTTTT

j_gene: TRBJ2-3
v_gene: TRBV2
abundance: -
d_gene: -
CDR3aa: CAIATRPTDTQYF
CDR3nt: TGTGCCATCGCGACTAGACCCACAGATACGCAGTATTTT

j_gene: TRBJ2-7
v_gene: TRBV27
abundance: -
d_gene: TRBD1
CDR3aa: CASRHSGTAYEQYF
CDR3nt: TGTGCCAGCAGGCATTCCGGGACAGCCTACGAGCAGTACTTC

j_gene: TRBJ2-5
v_gene: TRBV2
abundance: -
d_gene: TRBD1
CDR3aa: CASRQDRGRFETQYF
CDR3nt: TGTGCCAGCAGACAGGACAGGGGGCGATTTGAGACCCAGTACTTC

j_gene: TRBJ2-1
v_gene: TRBV18
abundance: few
d_gene: -
CDR3aa: CASSPQSSYNEQFF
CDR3nt: TGTGCCAGCTCACCACAGAGCTCCTACAATGAGCAGTTCTTC

j_gene: TRBJ1-5
v_gene: TRBV2
abundance: -
d_gene: -
CDR3aa: CASSVSLERGNQPQHF
CDR3nt: TGTGCCAGCAGTGTATCATTAGAACGGGGCAATCAGCCCCAGCATTTT

j_gene: TRBJ2-1
v_gene: TRBV29-1
abundance: once
d_gene: TRBD1
CDR3aa: CSVDLRTGTVDEQFF
CDR3nt: TGCAGCGTTGACCTACGGACAGGGACGGTCGATGAGCAGTTCTTC

j_gene: TRBJ2-7
v_gene: TRBV5-1
abundance: -
d_gene: TRBD1
CDR3aa: CASSFATGGSEQYF
CDR3nt: TGCGCCAGCAGCTTCGCGACAGGGGGCTCCGAGCAGTACTTC

j_gene: TRBJ1-5
v_gene: TRBV28
abundance: few
d_gene: TRBD1
CDR3aa: CASSVQGDSNQPQHF
CDR3nt: TGTGCCAGCAGTGTACAGGGGGATAGCAATCAGCCCCAGCATTTT

j_gene: TRBJ1-1
v_gene: TRBV6-1
abundance: -
d_gene: -
CDR3aa: CASSTTENTEAFF
CDR3nt: TGTGCCAGCAGCACGACAGAGAACACTGAAGCTTTCTTT

j_gene: TRBJ2-2
v_gene: TRBV7-3
abundance: -
d_gene: TRBD2
CDR3aa: CASTLGLAGDTGELFF
CDR3nt: TGTGCCAGCACCCTAGGACTAGCGGGAGACACCGGGGAGCTGTTTTTT

j_gene: TRBJ2-6
v_gene: TRBV7-2
abundance: -
d_gene: TRBD1
CDR3aa: CASSPGTGAGANGLTF
CDR3nt: TGTGCCAGCAGCCCCGGGACAGGGGCTGGGGCCAACGGCCTGACTTTC

j_gene: TRBJ2-4
v_gene: TRBV7-8
abundance: -
d_gene: -
CDR3aa: CASSPGRFGNIQYF
CDR3nt: TGTGCCAGCAGCCCAGGGAGGTTCGGAAACATTCAGTACTTC

j_gene: TRBJ2-6
v_gene: TRBV7-3
abundance: once
d_gene: -
CDR3aa: CASSLKSGSGANGLTF
CDR3nt: TGTGCCAGCAGCTTAAAGTCAGGTTCTGGGGCCAACGGCCTGACTTTC

j_gene: TRBJ2-7
v_gene: TRBV28
abundance: -
d_gene: -
CDR3aa: CASSYQRGPYEQYF
CDR3nt: TGTGCCAGCAGTTACCAACGAGGGCCCTACGAGCAGTACTTC

j_gene: TRBJ1-4
v_gene: TRBV30
abundance: -
d_gene: TRBD1
CDR3aa: CAWKQGITNEKLFF
CDR3nt: TGTGCCTGGAAACAGGGGATCACTAATGAAAAACTGTTTTTT

j_gene: TRBJ2-3
v_gene: TRBV11-3
abundance: -
d_gene: -
CDR3aa: CASSLGTVDTQYF
CDR3nt: TGTGCCAGCAGCTTAGGGACAGTAGATACGCAGTATTTT

j_gene: TRBJ1-6
v_gene: TRBV19
abundance: -
d_gene: TRBD1
CDR3aa: CASSPPTGENSPLHF
CDR3nt: TGTGCCAGTAGTCCCCCCACAGGGGAGAACTCACCCCTCCACTTT

j_gene: TRBJ2-1
v_gene: TRBV5-4
abundance: few
d_gene: TRBD1
CDR3aa: CASSRRDRGVNEQFF
CDR3nt: TGTGCCAGCAGCCGACGGGACAGGGGGGTCAATGAGCAGTTCTTC

j_gene: TRBJ1-3
v_gene: TRBV4-2
abundance: -
d_gene: -
CDR3aa: CASSQQQSSGNTIYF
CDR3nt: TGTGCCAGCAGCCAACAACAGAGCTCTGGAAACACCATATATTTT

j_gene: TRBJ2-5
v_gene: TRBV11-2
abundance: few
d_gene: -
CDR3aa: CASSPLLMAGGETQYF
CDR3nt: TGTGCCAGCAGCCCCTTACTTATGGCGGGTGGGGAGACCCAGTACTTC

j_gene: TRBJ2-1
v_gene: TRBV7-9
abundance: -
d_gene: -
CDR3aa: CASSLPWSNEQFF
CDR3nt: TGTGCCAGCAGCTTACCCTGGAGTAATGAGCAGTTCTTC

j_gene: TRBJ1-6
v_gene: TRBV27
abundance: -
d_gene: TRBD1
CDR3aa: CASSLLPGQGSSYNSPLHF
CDR3nt: TGTGCCAGCAGTTTACTACCGGGACAGGGGAGCTCCTATAATTCACCCCTCCACTTT

j_gene: TRBJ2-7
v_gene: TRBV5-1
abundance: -
d_gene: TRBD2
CDR3aa: CASSLLSGGADEQYF
CDR3nt: TGCGCCAGCAGCTTGTTGAGCGGGGGGGCCGACGAGCAGTACTTC

j_gene: TRBJ2-5
v_gene: TRBV18
abundance: -
d_gene: TRBD1
CDR3aa: CASSPKTGEETQYF
CDR3nt: TGTGCCAGCTCACCCAAGACAGGGGAGGAGACCCAGTACTTC

j_gene: TRBJ2-3
v_gene: TRBV5-1
abundance: -
d_gene: TRBD2
CDR3aa: CASTASPLAGGTDTQYF
CDR3nt: TGCGCCAGCACCGCCTCCCCGTTAGCGGGGGGTACAGATACGCAGTATTTT

j_gene: TRBJ2-7
v_gene: TRBV10-3
abundance: -
d_gene: TRBD1
CDR3aa: CAISGTGVKYF
CDR3nt: TGTGCCATCAGCGGGACAGGAGTGAAGTACTTC

j_gene: TRBJ1-5
v_gene: TRBV10-3
abundance: -
d_gene: -
CDR3aa: CAITGGIEQPQHF
CDR3nt: TGTGCCATCACCGGAGGAATCGAACAGCCCCAGCATTTT

j_gene: TRBJ1-1
v_gene: TRBV5-3
abundance: -
d_gene: TRBD1
CDR3aa: CARSIDTRTGKAFF
CDR3nt: TGTGCCAGAAGCATAGACACCCGGACAGGGAAAGCTTTCTTT

j_gene: TRBJ2-7
v_gene: TRBV2
abundance: -
d_gene: -
CDR3aa: CASSEYGNYEQYF
CDR3nt: TGTGCCAGCAGTGAATACGGGAACTACGAGCAGTACTTC

j_gene: TRBJ2-7
v_gene: TRBV5-6
abundance: -
d_gene: -
CDR3aa: CASSWGLGDHEQYF
CDR3nt: TGTGCCAGCAGCTGGGGACTGGGGGACCACGAGCAGTACTTC

j_gene: TRBJ1-1
v_gene: TRBV28
abundance: -
d_gene: -
CDR3aa: CASSLPGYTEAFF
CDR3nt: TGTGCCAGCAGTTTACCCGGTTACACTGAAGCTTTCTTT

j_gene: TRBJ2-6
v_gene: TRBV7-9
abundance: once
d_gene: -
CDR3aa: CASSLQSGANGLTF
CDR3nt: TGTGCCAGCAGCTTACAGTCTGGGGCCAACGGCCTGACTTTC

j_gene: TRBJ1-5
v_gene: TRBV2
abundance: -
d_gene: TRBD1
CDR3aa: CASSWDRINQPQHF
CDR3nt: TGTGCCAGCAGTTGGGACAGGATCAATCAGCCCCAGCATTTT

j_gene: TRBJ2-7
v_gene: TRBV7-2
abundance: -
d_gene: TRBD1
CDR3aa: CASSTDRASSYEQYF
CDR3nt: TGTGCCAGCAGCACGGACAGGGCTAGCTCCTACGAGCAGTACTTC

j_gene: TRBJ2-7
v_gene: TRBV5-1
abundance: -
d_gene: -
CDR3aa: CASSLGQGLVEQYF
CDR3nt: TGCGCCAGCAGCTTGGGCCAGGGCCTGGTCGAGCAGTACTTC

j_gene: TRBJ2-5
v_gene: TRBV2
abundance: -
d_gene: TRBD1
CDR3aa: CASSEGIDRGEETQYF
CDR3nt: TGTGCCAGCAGTGAAGGGATCGACAGGGGGGAAGAGACCCAGTACTTC

j_gene: TRBJ2-1
v_gene: TRBV7-2
abundance: -
d_gene: TRBD2
CDR3aa: CASSLAVLAGENGIF
CDR3nt: TGTGCCAGCAGCTTAGCCGTTCTAGCGGGGGAAAACGGGATCTTC

j_gene: TRBJ1-1
v_gene: TRBV28
abundance: -
d_gene: -
CDR3aa: CASSLVGLARTEAFF
CDR3nt: TGTGCCAGCAGCCTCGTTGGACTGGCTCGGACTGAAGCTTTCTTT